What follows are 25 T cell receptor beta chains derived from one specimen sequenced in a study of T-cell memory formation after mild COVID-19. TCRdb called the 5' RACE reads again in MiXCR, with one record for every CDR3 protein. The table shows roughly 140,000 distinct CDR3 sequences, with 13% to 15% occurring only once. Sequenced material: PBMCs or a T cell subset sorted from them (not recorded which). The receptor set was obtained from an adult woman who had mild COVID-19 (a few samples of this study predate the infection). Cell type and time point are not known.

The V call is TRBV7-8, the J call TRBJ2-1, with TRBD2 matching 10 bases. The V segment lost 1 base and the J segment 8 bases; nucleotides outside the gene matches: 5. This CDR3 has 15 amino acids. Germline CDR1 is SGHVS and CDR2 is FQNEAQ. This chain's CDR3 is CASSLGSSGRHEQFF. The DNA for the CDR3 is TGTGCCAGCAGCTTAGGCTCTAGCGGGAGACATGAGCAGTTCTTC.

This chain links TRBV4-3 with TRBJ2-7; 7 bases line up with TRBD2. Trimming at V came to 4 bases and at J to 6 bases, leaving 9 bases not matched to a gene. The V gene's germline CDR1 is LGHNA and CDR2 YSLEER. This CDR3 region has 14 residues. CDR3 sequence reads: CASSPRLAEFEQYF. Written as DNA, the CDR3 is TGCGCCAGCAGCCCTCGACTAGCAGAGTTCGAGCAGTACTTC.

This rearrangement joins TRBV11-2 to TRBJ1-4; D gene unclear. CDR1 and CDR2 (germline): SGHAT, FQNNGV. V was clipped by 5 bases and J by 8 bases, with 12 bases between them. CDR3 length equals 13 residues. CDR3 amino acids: CASSLYSREKLFF. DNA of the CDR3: TGTGCCAGCAGCCTATATAGCCGCGAAAAACTGTTTTTT.

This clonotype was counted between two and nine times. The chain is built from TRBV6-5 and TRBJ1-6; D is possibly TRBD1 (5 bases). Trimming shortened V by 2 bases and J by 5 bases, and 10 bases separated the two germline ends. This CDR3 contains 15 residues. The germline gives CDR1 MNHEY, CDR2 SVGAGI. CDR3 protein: CASSYGTGNNSPLHF. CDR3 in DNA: TGTGCCAGCAGTTACGGGACGGGGAATAATTCACCCCTCCACTTT.

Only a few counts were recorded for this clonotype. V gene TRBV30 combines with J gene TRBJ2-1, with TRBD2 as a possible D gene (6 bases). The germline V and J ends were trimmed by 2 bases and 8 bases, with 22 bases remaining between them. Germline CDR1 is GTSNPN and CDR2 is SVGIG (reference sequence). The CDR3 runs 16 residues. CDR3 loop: CAWSSLAGRVMDEQFF. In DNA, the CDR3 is TGTGCCTGGAGTTCGCTGGCGGGAAGGGTTATGGATGAGCAGTTCTTC.

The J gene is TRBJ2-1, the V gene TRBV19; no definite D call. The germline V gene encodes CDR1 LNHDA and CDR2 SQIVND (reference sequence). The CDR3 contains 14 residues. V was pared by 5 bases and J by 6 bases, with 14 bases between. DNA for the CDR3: TGTGCCAGTAGTTCGTACGATGAGTCCAATGAGCAGTTCTTC. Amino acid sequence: CASSSYDESNEQFF.

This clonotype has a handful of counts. The DNA of the CDR3 is TGCAGTGCTATCCCGAGCCTGGAAGCTTTCTTT. As protein: CSAIPSLEAFF. V and J are TRBV20-1 and TRBJ1-1; D unresolved. The CDR3 extends over 11 amino acids. Germline CDR1 DFQATT, CDR2 SNEGSKA (reference sequence). Trimming took off 4 bases at V and 8 bases at J, with 11 bases between the two ends.

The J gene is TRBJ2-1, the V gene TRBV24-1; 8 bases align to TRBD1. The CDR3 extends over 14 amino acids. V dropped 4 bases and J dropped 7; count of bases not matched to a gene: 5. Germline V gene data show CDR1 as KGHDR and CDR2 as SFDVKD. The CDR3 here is CATSDPDRANEQFF. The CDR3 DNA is TGTGCCACCAGTGACCCGGACAGGGCGAATGAGCAGTTCTTC.

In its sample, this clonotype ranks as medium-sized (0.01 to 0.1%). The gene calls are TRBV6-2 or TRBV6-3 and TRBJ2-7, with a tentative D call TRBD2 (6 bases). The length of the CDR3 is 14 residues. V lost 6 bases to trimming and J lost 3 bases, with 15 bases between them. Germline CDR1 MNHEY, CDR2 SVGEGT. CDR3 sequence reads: CASSYSGMGYEQYF. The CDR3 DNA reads TGTGCCAGCAGCTATAGCGGAATGGGCTACGAGCAGTACTTC.

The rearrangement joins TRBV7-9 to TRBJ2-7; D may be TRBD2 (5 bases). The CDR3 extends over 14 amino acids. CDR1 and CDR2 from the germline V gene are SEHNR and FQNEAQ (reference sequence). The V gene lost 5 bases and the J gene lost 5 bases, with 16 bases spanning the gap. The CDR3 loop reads CASSHEVRRHEQYF. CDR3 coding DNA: TGTGCCAGCAGCCACGAGGTGAGGAGGCACGAGCAGTACTTC.

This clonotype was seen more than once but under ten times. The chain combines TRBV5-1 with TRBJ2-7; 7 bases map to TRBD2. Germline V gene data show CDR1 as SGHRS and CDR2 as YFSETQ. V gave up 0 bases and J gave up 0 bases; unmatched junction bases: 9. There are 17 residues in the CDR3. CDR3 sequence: CASSLGLGGGNSYEQYF. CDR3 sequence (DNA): TGCGCCAGCAGCTTGGGACTCGGCGGGGGAAACTCCTACGAGCAGTACTTC.

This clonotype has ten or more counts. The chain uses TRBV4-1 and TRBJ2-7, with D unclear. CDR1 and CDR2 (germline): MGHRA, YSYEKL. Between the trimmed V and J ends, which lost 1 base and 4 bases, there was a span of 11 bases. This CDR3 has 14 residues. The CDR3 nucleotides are TGCGCCAGCAGCCAAGGGTTGGGTTGGTACGAGCAGTACTTC. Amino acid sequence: CASSQGLGWYEQYF.

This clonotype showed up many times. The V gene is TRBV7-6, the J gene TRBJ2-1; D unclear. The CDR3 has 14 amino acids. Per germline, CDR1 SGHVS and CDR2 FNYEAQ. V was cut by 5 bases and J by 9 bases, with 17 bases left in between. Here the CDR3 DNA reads TGTGCCAGCAGCGCCTTCGATGAGTACCCTGAGCAGTTCTTC. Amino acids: CASSAFDEYPEQFF.

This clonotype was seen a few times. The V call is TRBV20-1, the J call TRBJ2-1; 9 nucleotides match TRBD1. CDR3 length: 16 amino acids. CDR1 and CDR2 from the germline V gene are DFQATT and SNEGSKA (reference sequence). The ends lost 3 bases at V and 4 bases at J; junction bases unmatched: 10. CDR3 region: CSASKMGDREYNEQFF. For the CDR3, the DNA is TGCAGTGCTAGTAAAATGGGGGACAGGGAGTACAATGAGCAGTTCTTC.

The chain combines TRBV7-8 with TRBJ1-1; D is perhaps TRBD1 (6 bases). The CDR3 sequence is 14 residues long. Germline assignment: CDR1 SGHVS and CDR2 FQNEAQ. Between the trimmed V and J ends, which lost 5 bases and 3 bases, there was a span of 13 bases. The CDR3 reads CASSRGGGDTEAFF. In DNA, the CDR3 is TGTGCCAGCAGCCGAGGGGGTGGGGACACTGAAGCTTTCTTT.

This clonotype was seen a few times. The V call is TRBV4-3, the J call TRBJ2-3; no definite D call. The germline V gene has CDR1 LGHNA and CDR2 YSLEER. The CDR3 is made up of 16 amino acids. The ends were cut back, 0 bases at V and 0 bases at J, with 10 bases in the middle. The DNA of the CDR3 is TGCGCCAGCAGCCAAGATTGGCGGATAAGCACAGATACGCAGTATTTT. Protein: CASSQDWRISTDTQYF.

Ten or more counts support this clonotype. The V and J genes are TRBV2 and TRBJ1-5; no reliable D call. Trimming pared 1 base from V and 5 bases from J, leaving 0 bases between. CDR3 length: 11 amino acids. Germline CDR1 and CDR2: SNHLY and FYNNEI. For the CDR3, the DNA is TGTGCCAGCAGTGAAGATCAGCCCCAGCATTTT. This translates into CASSEDQPQHF.

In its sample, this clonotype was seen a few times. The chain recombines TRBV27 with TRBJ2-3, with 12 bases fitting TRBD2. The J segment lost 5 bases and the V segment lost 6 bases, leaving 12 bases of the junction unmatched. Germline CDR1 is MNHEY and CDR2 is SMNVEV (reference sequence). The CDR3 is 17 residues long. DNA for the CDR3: TGTGCCAGCAGCTCGACTAGCGGGAGTTTGTTGGTAGATACGCAGTATTTT. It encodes CASSSTSGSLLVDTQYF.

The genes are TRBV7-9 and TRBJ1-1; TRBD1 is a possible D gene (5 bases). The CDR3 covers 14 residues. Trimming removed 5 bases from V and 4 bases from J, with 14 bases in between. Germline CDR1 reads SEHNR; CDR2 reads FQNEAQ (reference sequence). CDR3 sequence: CASSQGRGPTEAFF. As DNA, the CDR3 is TGTGCCAGCAGCCAGGGACGCGGGCCCACTGAAGCTTTCTTT.

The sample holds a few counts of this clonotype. The CDR3 sequence is CASSFPGQGSTDTQYF. For the CDR3, the DNA is TGTGCCAGCAGTTTCCCCGGACAGGGCAGCACAGATACGCAGTATTTT. The chain recombines TRBV12-3 or TRBV12-4 with TRBJ2-3; 8 bases are shared with TRBD1. V lost 3 bases to trimming and J lost 0 bases; unmatched junction nucleotides: 5. The CDR3 length is 16 residues.

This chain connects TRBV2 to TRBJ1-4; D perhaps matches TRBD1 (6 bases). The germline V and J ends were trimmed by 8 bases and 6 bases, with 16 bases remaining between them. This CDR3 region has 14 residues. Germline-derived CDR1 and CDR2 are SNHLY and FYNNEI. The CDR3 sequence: CASDVGRGHEKLFF. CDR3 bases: TGTGCCAGCGACGTAGGCAGGGGACATGAAAAACTGTTTTTT.

CDR3: CASSCQGQGAGCNEQFF. Here the CDR3 DNA reads TGTGCCAGCAGCTGCCAGGGACAGGGCGCTGGCTGCAATGAGCAGTTCTTC. The chain uses TRBV11-2 and TRBJ2-1, with 9 bases lining up with TRBD1. The V segment lost 4 bases and the J segment 6 bases; nucleotides outside the gene matches: 13. This CDR3 is built from 17 residues. Germline-derived CDR1 and CDR2 are SGHAT and FQNNGV.

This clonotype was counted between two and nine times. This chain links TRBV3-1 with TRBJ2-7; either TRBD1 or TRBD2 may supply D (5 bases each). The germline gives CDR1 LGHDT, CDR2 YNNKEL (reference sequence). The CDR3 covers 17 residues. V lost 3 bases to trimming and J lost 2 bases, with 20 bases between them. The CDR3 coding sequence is TGTGCCAGCAGCCAGGGGGAGACTCTTGCCCCAACCTACGAGCAGTACTTC. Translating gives CASSQGETLAPTYEQYF.

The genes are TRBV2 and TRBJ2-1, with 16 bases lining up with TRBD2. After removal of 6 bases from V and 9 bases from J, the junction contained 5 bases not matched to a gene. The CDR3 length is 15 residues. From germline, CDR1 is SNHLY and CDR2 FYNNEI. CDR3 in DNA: TGTGCCAGCAGCGGGACTAGCGGGGGGGCCAGTGAGCAGTTCTTC. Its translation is CASSGTSGGASEQFF.

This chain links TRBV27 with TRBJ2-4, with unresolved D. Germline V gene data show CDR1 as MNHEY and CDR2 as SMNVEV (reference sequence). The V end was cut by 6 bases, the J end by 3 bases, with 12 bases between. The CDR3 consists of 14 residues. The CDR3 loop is CASSSPRDKNIQYF. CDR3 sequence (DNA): TGTGCCAGCAGCTCCCCTCGTGACAAAAACATTCAGTACTTC.